This TCR beta chain was recovered during a study of blood T cells in healthy people across ages. General study points: Older age coincided with a roughly linear decline in TCR beta diversity per million T cells. Naive and antigen-experienced cells could not be conclusively compared, given unsorted PBMCs. Higher diversity and more naive CD4+ cells were features of long-lived donors, compared to aged donors.

Together with a sample-barcoded 5' primer, a J-beta primer mix was included in a second PCR lasting roughly 6 to 12 cycles. A single record per CDR3 protein comes from TCRdb applying MiXCR to the 5' RACE reads. Of 2 million or so distinct CDR3 sequences listed, about 49% were seen once; the top ten hold over 2%. Each donor was a healthy Caucasian individual from Russia, aged roughly 6 to 100. Comments on this clonotype: No antigen is known for it.

V lost 4 bases, J lost 5 bases, and 8 bases lay in between. The CDR3 runs to 12 residues. Germline loops: CDR1 SNHLY, CDR2 FYNNEI. The receptor was isolated from a middle-aged woman in good health. The rearrangement joins TRBV2 to TRBJ1-2; no clear D gene. The material sequenced was blood. CDR3 nucleotides: TGTGCCAGCAGTGCGGCGGATTATGGCTACACCTTC. Protein sequence: CASSAADYGYTF.